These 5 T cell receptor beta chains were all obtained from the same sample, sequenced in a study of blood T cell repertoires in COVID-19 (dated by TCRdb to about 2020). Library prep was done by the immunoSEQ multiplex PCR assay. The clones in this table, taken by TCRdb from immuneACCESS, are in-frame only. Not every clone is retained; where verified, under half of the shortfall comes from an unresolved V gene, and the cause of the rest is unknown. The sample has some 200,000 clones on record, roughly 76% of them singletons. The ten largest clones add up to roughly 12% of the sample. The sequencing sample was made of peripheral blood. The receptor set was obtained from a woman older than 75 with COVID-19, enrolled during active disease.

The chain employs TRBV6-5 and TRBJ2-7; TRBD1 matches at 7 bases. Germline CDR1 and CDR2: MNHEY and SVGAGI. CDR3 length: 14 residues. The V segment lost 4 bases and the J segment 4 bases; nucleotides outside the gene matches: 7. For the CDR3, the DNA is TGTGCCAGCAGTTCAACTCTACAGGGGTACGAGCAGTACTTC. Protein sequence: CASSSTLQGYEQYF.

The CDR3 sequence is CSVEVTGAYGYTF. CDR3 bases: TGCAGCGTTGAGGTAACAGGGGCTTATGGCTACACCTTC. The V gene is TRBV29-1, the J gene TRBJ1-2; 7 positions match TRBD1. V lost 3 bases and J lost 5; bases outside the gene matches: 6. Per the germline V gene, CDR1 is SQVTM and CDR2 is ANQGSEA. The CDR3 extends over 13 amino acids.

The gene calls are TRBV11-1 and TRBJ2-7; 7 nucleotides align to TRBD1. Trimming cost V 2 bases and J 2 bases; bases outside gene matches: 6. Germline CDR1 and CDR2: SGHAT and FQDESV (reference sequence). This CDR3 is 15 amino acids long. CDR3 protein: CASSLPRQGPYEQYF. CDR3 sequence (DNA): TGTGCCAGCAGCTTACCCCGACAGGGACCCTACGAGCAGTACTTC.

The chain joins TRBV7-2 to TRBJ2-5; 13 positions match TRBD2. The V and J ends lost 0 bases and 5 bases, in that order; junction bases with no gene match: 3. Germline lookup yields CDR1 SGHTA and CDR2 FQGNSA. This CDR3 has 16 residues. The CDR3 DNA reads TGTGCCAGCAGCTTAGCGATACTAGCGGGAGGGGAGACCCAGTACTTC. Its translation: CASSLAILAGGETQYF.

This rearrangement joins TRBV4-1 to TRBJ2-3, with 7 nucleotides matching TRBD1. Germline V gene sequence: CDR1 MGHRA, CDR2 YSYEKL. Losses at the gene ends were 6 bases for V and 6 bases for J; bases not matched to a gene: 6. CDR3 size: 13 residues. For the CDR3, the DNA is TGCGCCAGCAGTCCACAAGGGGGCGATACGCAGTATTTT. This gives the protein CASSPQGGDTQYF.